Shown below are 10 T cell receptor beta chains from a single sample sequenced in a study of cytomegalovirus exposure and HLA in healthy donors. The method was immunoSEQ multiplex PCR; TCRdb's version includes in-frame clones alone and lacks a portion of them. The sample comprises 140,000 or so clones, 80% to 90% of which are singletons, and less than 5.5% rests with the top ten. The sample was PBMCs. These receptors were obtained from a man between 18 and 29 years old in good health and CMV-seropositive.

About this clone: Other DNA sequences within the sample encode an identical CDR3. V and J are TRBV18 and TRBJ1-1; 8 bases fit TRBD1. The ends lost 2 bases at V and 6 bases at J; junction bases unmatched: 2. The CDR3 consists of 13 residues. Germline V lookup: CDR1 KGHSH, CDR2 LQKENI. CDR3 sequence: CASSPGTGPEAFF. The CDR3 bases are TGTGCCAGCTCACCAGGGACAGGTCCTGAAGCTTTCTTT.

The chain links TRBV11-2 to TRBJ1-4; 7 bases map to TRBD1. There are 14 residues in the CDR3. Losses at the gene ends were 2 bases for V and 16 bases for J; bases not matched to a gene: 13. Per germline, CDR1 SGHAT and CDR2 FQNNGV. The CDR3 region has the DNA TGTGCCAGCAGCTTAAAACAGGGGAATCGGTTGGAGTTTTTT. It codes for CASSLKQGNRLEFF.

The chain employs TRBV27 and TRBJ1-2, with 10 nucleotides matching TRBD1. CDR3 length: 14 residues. CDR1 and CDR2 from the germline V gene are MNHEY and SMNVEV (reference sequence). Trimming took 5 bases from V and 8 from J; bases not matched to a gene: 8. The CDR3 loop is CASSDPGQGRGYTF. The DNA of the CDR3 is TGTGCCAGCAGTGATCCGGGACAGGGGAGAGGCTACACCTTC.

The chain employs TRBV6-5 and TRBJ1-6; 12 bases agree with TRBD1. The CDR3 spans 15 residues. CDR1 and CDR2 (germline): MNHEY, SVGAGI. V shed 6 bases and J 8 bases; nucleotides not matched to a gene: 5. The chain's CDR3 is CASRGGTGGDSPLHF. CDR3 in DNA: TGTGCCAGCAGGGGAGGGACAGGGGGCGATTCACCCCTCCACTTT.

The genes are TRBV11-2 and TRBJ1-4, with 9 bases fitting TRBD1. This CDR3 region has 16 residues. Germline CDR1 SGHAT, CDR2 FQNNGV. V trimming: 1 base; J trimming: 2 bases; junction bases outside the gene matches: 2. CDR3 nucleotides: TGTGCCAGCAGCTTAGGACAGGGGGGCACTAATGAAAAACTGTTTTTT. It encodes CASSLGQGGTNEKLFF.

The chain joins TRBV30 to TRBJ1-2, with D perhaps TRBD1 (5 bases). Per the germline V gene, CDR1 is GTSNPN and CDR2 is SVGIG (reference sequence). V lost 8 bases and J lost 4, with 23 bases in between. CDR3 size: 15 residues. The CDR3 DNA reads as TGTGCCGGGGCATACCTCGGGGAGGGGTCCTATGGCTACACCTTC. Translating it yields CAGAYLGEGSYGYTF.

The CDR3 bases are TGTGCCAGCAGTGCCCCCGGTGAGGCTAGCACAGATACGCAGTATTTT. Translating it yields CASSAPGEASTDTQYF. The chain has TRBV28 and TRBJ2-3; D not resolved. The V and J ends lost 5 bases and 0 bases respectively, with 15 bases between them. The CDR3 has 16 amino acids. Germline CDR1 reads MDHEN; CDR2 reads SYDVKM.

V gene TRBV28 combines with J gene TRBJ1-5, with 8 bases identical to TRBD1. This CDR3 region has 16 residues. The V segment lost 3 bases and the J segment 5 bases; nucleotides outside the gene matches: 9. Germline values: CDR1 MDHEN, CDR2 SYDVKM. The CDR3 loop is CASSLWVTGEDQPQHF. CDR3 DNA sequence: TGTGCCAGCAGTTTGTGGGTGACAGGGGAAGATCAGCCCCAGCATTTT.

The CDR3 sequence is CASNGQGVNQPQHF. DNA for the CDR3: TGTGCCAGCAATGGACAGGGGGTGAATCAGCCCCAGCATTTT. The rearrangement uses TRBV6-1 and TRBJ1-5; TRBD1 agrees at 10 bases. CDR1 is MNHNS, CDR2 SASEGT, per germline. The CDR3 length is 14 residues. V shed 7 bases and J 4 bases; nucleotides not matched to a gene: 4.

V is TRBV30 and J is TRBJ1-1; D is perhaps TRBD1 (5 bases). The V gene's germline CDR1 is GTSNPN and CDR2 SVGIG (reference sequence). The V gene lost 2 bases and the J gene lost 2 bases, with 18 bases spanning the gap. The CDR3 spans 16 residues. CDR3 loop: CAWSSRRGWQNTEAFF. The CDR3 DNA reads TGTGCCTGGAGTTCCAGGAGGGGATGGCAAAACACTGAAGCTTTCTTT. The full variable domain, rest sourced from reference TRBV30 and TRBJ1-1, is SQTIHQWPATLVQPVGSPLSLECTVEGTSNPNLYWYRQAAGRGLQLLFYSVGIGQISSEVPQNLSASRPQDRQFILSSKKLLLSDSGFYLCAWSSRRGWQNTEAFFGQGTRLTVV.